This T cell receptor beta chain appears in the sequencing data of a study of Graves' ophthalmopathy and Graves' hyperthyroidism (dated by TCRdb to between 2018 and 2020). Context from the whole study: Peripheral blood was collected before any treatment was given, at the time of initial diagnosis. In five to seven hyperthyroidism patients, the T-cell repertoire of thyroid tissue was compared with the T-cell repertoire of blood. TCR beta repertoire signatures were used to distinguish Graves' ophthalmopathy from Graves' hyperthyroidism and to predict progression to ophthalmopathy. Following sampling, methimazole starting at 30 mg daily was administered to hyperthyroidism patients, and high-dose intravenous methylprednisolone was administered to ophthalmopathy patients. In total, some 130 blood samples were TCR-sequenced: some 43 ophthalmopathy, under 85 hyperthyroidism and some 17 hyperthyroidism-to-ophthalmopathy patients. The independent validation cohort included 18 hyperthyroidism patients plus 17 patients who later progressed from hyperthyroidism to ophthalmopathy. To explore V-J signatures distinguishing ophthalmopathy from hyperthyroidism, a discovery set of 100 patients (about 41 ophthalmopathy, 55 to 60 stable hyperthyroidism) was enrolled. On the study overall, not on this receptor specifically: In cross-validation, the 13-signature model distinguished ophthalmopathy from stable hyperthyroidism with 85% to 90% sensitivity and approximately 81% specificity, and in the test set the corresponding values were approximately 80% and 68%. In validation, the model predicted ophthalmopathy progression with roughly 68% sensitivity and 72.22% specificity; some 13 predicted patients were CT-confirmed with GO in a median of around 6.5 months. Most of the expanded thyroid clonotypes with a frequency above 0.001 were also detected in blood, and it was suggested that the thyroid immune response may be reflected by blood repertoires. No statistical method was used to predetermine the sample size, and group allocation was not hidden from the investigators.

TCR beta CDR3 regions were amplified from RNA transcripts for repertoire sequencing. The first round of RT-PCR was done with HTBI primers and the Qiagen OneStep RT-PCR kit, and was followed by a second round of multiplex PCR, then size selection and purification. Libraries were sequenced paired-end with 100 bp reads on an Illumina HiSeq2000. In the paper's pipeline: SOAPnuke was used to process the reads, throwing out any read that had adapters, had uncalled bases, had a mean Phred below 15, or lacked an exact constant-primer or identifier match. High-quality paired reads were merged with COPE v1.2.5. Each unique nucleotide sequence was treated as a clonotype, and MiTCR v1.1 was used to align the clonotypes to the IMGT TRB V, D and J references. The analysis was limited to V-J combinations with a frequency above 0.0001, which together covered approximately 99% of the repertoires. For each V-J combination, a TCR clonal expansion and chaos score was defined as the ratio of F50 clonal expansion to chaos observed in the TCRdist matrix. Welch's t-statistics and random forest were used to narrow the features down to around 12 V-J combinations, which were then fed into a naive Bayes classifier. The Morisita-Horn index was used to measure how similar the thyroid and blood repertoires were. In-frame beta chains were kept once TCRdb had trimmed the public reads at Q25 with fastp and called clones with MiXCR. Entries are consolidated by CDR3 protein sequence, retaining the most common genes and DNA. TCRdb assigned the V and J calls; the authors' analysis was not used. For this sample the table gives about 700,000 distinct CDR3 sequences, of which over 40% were detected only once. The ten largest clones take up roughly 3% of the sample.

The sample holds one count of this clonotype. What this receptor recognizes is not known. No quality values exist for individual bases; no much larger clone is one base distant. One read is thin evidence. Ophthalmopathy patients were characterized by moderately to severely active disease, a Clinical Activity Score of at least 3, a NOSPECS grade of at least 4, and a disease duration under 3 months. Patients with other autoimmune diseases, uncontrolled infections, pregnancy or lactation were excluded. Diagnosis was based on clinical symptoms, serum thyroxine, TRAb, thyroid ultrasound and orbital computed tomography. PBMCs were isolated from about 9.2 ml of fresh peripheral blood by Ficoll-Paque density gradient centrifugation. Trizol reagent was used to extract the total RNA, and its quality was then checked on an Agilent 2100 Bioanalyzer. This clonotype originated in an adult man with Graves' ophthalmopathy. Sequenced: peripheral blood.

The sequence in DNA is TGCAGCGGACGACAGGGAGGGTACACCGGGGAGCTGTTTTTT. Translated, this is CSGRQGGYTGELFF. This receptor chain uses TRBV29-1 and TRBJ2-2, with the D call perhaps TRBD1 or TRBD2, as 7 bases match in each case. The V and J ends are trimmed by 7 bases and 3 bases, leaving 15 bases between them. In the germline V gene, CDR1 corresponds to SQVTM and CDR2 to ANQGSEA. The CDR3 has 14 amino acids, counting the end cysteine and phenylalanine. Here the CDR3 DNA is all that survives: 42 bases in frame from base 1.